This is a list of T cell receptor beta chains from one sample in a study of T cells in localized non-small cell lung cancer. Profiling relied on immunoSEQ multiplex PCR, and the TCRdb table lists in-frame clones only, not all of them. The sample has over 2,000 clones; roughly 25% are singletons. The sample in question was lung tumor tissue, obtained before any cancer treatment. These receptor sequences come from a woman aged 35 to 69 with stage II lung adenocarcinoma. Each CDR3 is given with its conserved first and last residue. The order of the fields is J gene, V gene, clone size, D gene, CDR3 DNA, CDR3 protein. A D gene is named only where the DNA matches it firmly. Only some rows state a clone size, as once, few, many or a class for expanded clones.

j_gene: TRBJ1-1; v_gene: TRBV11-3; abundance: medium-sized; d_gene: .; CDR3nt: TGTGCCAGCAGCTTGGGGGGTCCCAACACTGAAGCTTTCTTT; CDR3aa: CASSLGGPNTEAFF
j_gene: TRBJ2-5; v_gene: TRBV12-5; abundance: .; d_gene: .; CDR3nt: TGTGCTAGTGGTTTGGGGTCCTCCCAAGAGACCCAGTACTTC; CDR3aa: CASGLGSSQETQYF
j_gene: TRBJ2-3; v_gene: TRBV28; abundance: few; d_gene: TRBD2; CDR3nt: TGTGCCAGCAGTAGCCCCGCTAGCGGGGGTAGCACAGATACGCAGTATTTT; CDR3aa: CASSSPASGGSTDTQYF
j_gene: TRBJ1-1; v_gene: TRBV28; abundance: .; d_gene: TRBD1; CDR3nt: TGTGCCAGCAGTTTATTAGGGACAGGGGACACTGAAGCTTTCTTT; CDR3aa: CASSLLGTGDTEAFF
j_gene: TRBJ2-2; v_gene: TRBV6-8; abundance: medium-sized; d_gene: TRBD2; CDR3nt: TGTGCCAGCAGTGCCGGGAGGGCCGACACCGGGGAGCTGTTTTTT; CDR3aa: CASSAGRADTGELFF
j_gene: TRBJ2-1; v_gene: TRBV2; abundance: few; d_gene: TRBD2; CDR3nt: TGTGCCAGCAGTGGAACCCTAGCGGGGGGGTACAATGAGCAGTTCTTC; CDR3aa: CASSGTLAGGYNEQFF
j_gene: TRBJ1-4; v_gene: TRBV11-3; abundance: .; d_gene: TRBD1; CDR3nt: TGTGCCAGCAGCTTGGCGGGACAGGGGGCTGCTAATGAAAAACTGTTTTTT; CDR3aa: CASSLAGQGAANEKLFF
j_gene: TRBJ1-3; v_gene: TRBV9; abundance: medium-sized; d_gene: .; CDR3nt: TGTGCCAGCAGTTTTGACATTGAAAGGGGCACCATATATTTT; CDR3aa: CASSFDIERGTIYF
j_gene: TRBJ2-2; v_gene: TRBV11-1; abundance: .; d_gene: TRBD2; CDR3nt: TGTGCCAGCAGCAACAGCGGGGGATACACCGGGGAGCTGTTTTTT; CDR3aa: CASSNSGGYTGELFF
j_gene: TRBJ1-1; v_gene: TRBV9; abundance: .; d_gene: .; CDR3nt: TGTGCCAGCAGCGTATTTCAAGCAGCAAATATGAACACTGAAGCTTTCTTT; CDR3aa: CASSVFQAANMNTEAFF
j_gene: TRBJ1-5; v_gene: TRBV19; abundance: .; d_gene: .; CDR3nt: TGTGCCAGTACACGCCGGGGCCGTTCTTATCAGCCCCAGCATTTT; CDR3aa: CASTRRGRSYQPQHF
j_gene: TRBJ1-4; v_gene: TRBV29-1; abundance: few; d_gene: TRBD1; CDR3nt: TGCAGCGTTGAAGATCCCGGACAGGGGGCGCAAAAACTGTTTTTT; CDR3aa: CSVEDPGQGAQKLFF
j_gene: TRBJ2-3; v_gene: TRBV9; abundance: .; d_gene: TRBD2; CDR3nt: TGTGCCAGCAGCGTAGGGGGAGGGGCTAGCACAGATACGCAGTATTTT; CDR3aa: CASSVGGGASTDTQYF
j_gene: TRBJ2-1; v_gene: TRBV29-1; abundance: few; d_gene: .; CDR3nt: TGCAGCGTCGGGAGCGATTTAAGCTCCTACAATGAGCAGTTCTTC; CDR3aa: CSVGSDLSSYNEQFF
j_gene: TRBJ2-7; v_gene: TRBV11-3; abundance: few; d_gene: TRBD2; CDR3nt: TGTGCCAGCAGCCTGACTAGCGGGGTTAGCTACGAGCAGTACTTC; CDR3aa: CASSLTSGVSYEQYF
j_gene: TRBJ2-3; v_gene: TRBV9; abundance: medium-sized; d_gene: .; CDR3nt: TGTGCCAGCAGCGTAGTAGGCATGGGAACAGATACGCAGTATTTT; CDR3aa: CASSVVGMGTDTQYF
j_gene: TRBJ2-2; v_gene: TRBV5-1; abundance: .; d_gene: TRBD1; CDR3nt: TGCGCCAGCAGCTCCGGGACAGAAGGCACCGGGGAGCTGTTTTTT; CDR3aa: CASSSGTEGTGELFF
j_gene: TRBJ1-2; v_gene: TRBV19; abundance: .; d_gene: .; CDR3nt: TGTGCCAGTAGTCGCAGGAGGGTAGACTATGGCTACACCTTC; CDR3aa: CASSRRRVDYGYTF
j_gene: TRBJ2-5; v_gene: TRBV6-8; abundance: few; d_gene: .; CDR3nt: TGTGCCATCAGTGGGGCAGGGGAGACCCAGTACTTC; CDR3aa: CAISGAGETQYF
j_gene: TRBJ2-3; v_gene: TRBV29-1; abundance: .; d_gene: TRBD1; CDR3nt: TGCAGCGCCTGTGACAGGGGGCGAGGAGATACGCAGTATTTT; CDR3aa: CSACDRGRGDTQYF
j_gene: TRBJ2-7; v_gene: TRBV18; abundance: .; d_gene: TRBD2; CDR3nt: TGTGCCAGCTCACCCGGGACTACCTACGAGCAGTACTTC; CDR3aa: CASSPGTTYEQYF
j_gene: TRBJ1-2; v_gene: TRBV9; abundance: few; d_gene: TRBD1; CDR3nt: TGTGCCAGCAGCCCTGGACAGGGCGGAGGCTACACCTTC; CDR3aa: CASSPGQGGGYTF
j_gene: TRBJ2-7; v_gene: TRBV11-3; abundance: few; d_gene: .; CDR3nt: TGTGCCAGCAGCTTGGAGGGGGGAGGCTACGAGCAGTACTTC; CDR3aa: CASSLEGGGYEQYF
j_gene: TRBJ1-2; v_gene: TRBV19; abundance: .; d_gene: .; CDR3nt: TGTGCCAGTAGTATAGGCCAACAGCGAGTTGGGGGCTATGGCTACACCTTC; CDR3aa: CASSIGQQRVGGYGYTF
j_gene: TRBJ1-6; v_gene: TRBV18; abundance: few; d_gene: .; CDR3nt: TGTGCCAGCTCACCAACGACAGTCCGGGACTATAATTCACCCCTCCACTTT; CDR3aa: CASSPTTVRDYNSPLHF
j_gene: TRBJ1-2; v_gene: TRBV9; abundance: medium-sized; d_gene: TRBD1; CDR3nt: TGTGCCAGCAGCTCAGGTGGACAGGGCGGTGGCTACACCTTC; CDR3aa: CASSSGGQGGGYTF
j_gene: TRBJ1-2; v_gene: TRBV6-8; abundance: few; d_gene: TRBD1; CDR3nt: TGTGCCAGCAGTTACCGGCCGCAACAGGGGAATGGCTACACCTTC; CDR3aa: CASSYRPQQGNGYTF
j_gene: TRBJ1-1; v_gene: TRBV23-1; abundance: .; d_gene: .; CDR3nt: TGCGCCAGCAGTCAACCTCAAAACACTGAAGCTTTCTTT; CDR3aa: CASSQPQNTEAFF
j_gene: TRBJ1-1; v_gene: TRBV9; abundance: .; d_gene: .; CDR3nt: TGTGCCAGCAGCGAAAGAGCAGGATATGAAGCTTTCTTT; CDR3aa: CASSERAGYEAFF
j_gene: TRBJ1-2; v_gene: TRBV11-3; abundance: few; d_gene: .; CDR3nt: TGTGCCAGCAGTCTGTCGGGGATAGGATATGGCTACACCTTC; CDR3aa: CASSLSGIGYGYTF
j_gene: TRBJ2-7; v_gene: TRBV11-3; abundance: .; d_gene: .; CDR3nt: TGTGCCAGCAGCTTTTCGAGTAGCTCCTACGAGCAGTACTTC; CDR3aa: CASSFSSSSYEQYF
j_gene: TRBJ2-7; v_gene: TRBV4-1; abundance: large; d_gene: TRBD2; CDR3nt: TGCGCCAGCAGCCAAGCTTTAAGGGCTAGCGGGGGCTTAGACCCCTACGAGCAGTACTTC; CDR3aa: CASSQALRASGGLDPYEQYF
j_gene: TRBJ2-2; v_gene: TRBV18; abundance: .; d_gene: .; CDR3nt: TGTGCCAGCTCACCACGGCCGAACACCGGGGAGCTGTTTTTT; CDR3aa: CASSPRPNTGELFF
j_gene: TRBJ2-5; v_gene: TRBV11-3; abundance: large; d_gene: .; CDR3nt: TGTGCCAGCAGCTTATGGTCCCTTACAGAGACCCAGTACTTC; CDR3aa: CASSLWSLTETQYF
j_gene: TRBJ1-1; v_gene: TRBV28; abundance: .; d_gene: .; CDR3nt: TGTGCCAGCAGAACCACGAGTTCTGAAGCTTTCTTT; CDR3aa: CASRTTSSEAFF
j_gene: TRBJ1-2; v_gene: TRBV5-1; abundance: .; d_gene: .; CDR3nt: TGCGCCAGCAGCTTGAGGGAAGCTAACTATGGCTACACCTTC; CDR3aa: CASSLREANYGYTF
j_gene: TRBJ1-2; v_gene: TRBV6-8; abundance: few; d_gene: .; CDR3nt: TGTGCCAGCAGTTACGTCGCGGGGATCCGAGATGGCTACACCTTC; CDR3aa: CASSYVAGIRDGYTF
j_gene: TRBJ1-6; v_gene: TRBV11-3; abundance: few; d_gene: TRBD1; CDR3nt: TGTGCCAGCAGCTTTCAGACAGGGTCCTCACCCCTCCACTTT; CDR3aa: CASSFQTGSSPLHF
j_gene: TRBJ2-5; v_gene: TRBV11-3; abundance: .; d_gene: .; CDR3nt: TGTGCCAGCAGCATAGGACAGAACCAAGAGACCCAGTACTTC; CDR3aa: CASSIGQNQETQYF
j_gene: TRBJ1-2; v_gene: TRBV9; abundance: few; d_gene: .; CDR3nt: TGTGCCAGCAGCGTAGCACCGGGTACCTATGGCTACACCTTC; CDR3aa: CASSVAPGTYGYTF
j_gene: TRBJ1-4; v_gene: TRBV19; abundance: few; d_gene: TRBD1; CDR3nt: TGTGCCAGTAGTAGCGGGACAGCTAATGAAAAACTGTTTTTT; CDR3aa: CASSSGTANEKLFF
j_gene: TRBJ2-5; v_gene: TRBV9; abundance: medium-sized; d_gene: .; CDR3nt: TGTGCCAGCAGCGTAGACTCTTTCTCCCCGACCCAGTACTTC; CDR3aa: CASSVDSFSPTQYF
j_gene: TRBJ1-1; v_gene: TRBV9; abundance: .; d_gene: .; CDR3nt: TGTGCCAGCAGCGTAGCACCCAACGCTGAAGCTTTCTTT; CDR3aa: CASSVAPNAEAFF
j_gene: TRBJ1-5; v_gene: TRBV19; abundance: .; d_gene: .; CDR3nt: TGTGCCAGTAGTATAGAGGCGGAGGTCAATCAGCCCCAGCATTTT; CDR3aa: CASSIEAEVNQPQHF
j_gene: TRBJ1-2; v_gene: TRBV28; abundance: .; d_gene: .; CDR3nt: TGTGCCAGCAGTTTGGGAGTCTATGGCTACACCTTC; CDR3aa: CASSLGVYGYTF
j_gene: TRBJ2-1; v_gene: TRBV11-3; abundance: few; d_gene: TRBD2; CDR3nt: TGTGCCAGCAGCTCCGGCGGGAGCTCCTACAATGAGCAGTTCTTC; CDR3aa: CASSSGGSSYNEQFF
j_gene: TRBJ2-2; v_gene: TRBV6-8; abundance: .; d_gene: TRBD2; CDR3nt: TGTGCCAGCAGGAAAAAAGGGGGTAGCGGGGCCAAGACGAACACCGGGGAGCTGTTTTTT; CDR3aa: CASRKKGGSGAKTNTGELFF
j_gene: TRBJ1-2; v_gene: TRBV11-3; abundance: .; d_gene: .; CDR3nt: TGTGCCAGCAGCTTAGAAGGGCGGCCCTATGGCTACACCTTC; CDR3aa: CASSLEGRPYGYTF
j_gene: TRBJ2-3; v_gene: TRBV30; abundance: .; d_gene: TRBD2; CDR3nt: TGTGCCTGGGTAGCGGGGGGCACAGATACGCAGTATTTT; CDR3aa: CAWVAGGTDTQYF
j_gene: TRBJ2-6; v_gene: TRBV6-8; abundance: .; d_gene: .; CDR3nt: TGTGCCAGCAGTTTCTTTGGTGGGCTAGCCTTCTCTGGGGCCAACGTCCTGACTTTC; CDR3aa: CASSFFGGLAFSGANVLTF
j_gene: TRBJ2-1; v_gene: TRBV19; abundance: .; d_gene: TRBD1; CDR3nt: TGTGCCAGTCGGGGACAGGGGGCATACAATGAGCAGTTCTTC; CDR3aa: CASRGQGAYNEQFF
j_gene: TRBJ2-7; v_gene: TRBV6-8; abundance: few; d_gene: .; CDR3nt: TGTGCCAGCCGGGAGACAGACGCCGACGAGCAGTACTTC; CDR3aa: CASRETDADEQYF
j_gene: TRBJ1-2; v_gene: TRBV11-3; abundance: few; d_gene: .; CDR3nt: TGTGCCAGCAGCTTACTCGGGGGCGTAGGATTTGACGGCTACACCTTC; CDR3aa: CASSLLGGVGFDGYTF